This record looks at one T cell receptor beta chain sequence and its context. Its target is unknown. The junction departs from the called germline gene at one end, perhaps through a read error. This sample is drawn from a study of regulatory T cells in long-lasting Graves disease. For TCR beta, libraries came from iRepertoire HTBI primers and Arm-PCR of CDR3 regions. One entry per CDR3 protein, called by TCRdb with MiXCR from the multiplex PCR reads. The sample has a few hundred thousand distinct CDR3 sequences, 23% seen once; the top ten hold roughly 26%. Notes on the study in general: The researchers studied only peripheral blood, not thyroid tissue.

From germline, CDR1 is LGHDT and CDR2 YNNKEL (reference sequence). The CDR3 covers 15 residues. Time point in this sample: persistent/refractory GD, antithyroid drugs over 5 years with positive TRAb. Researchers made the TCR library from RNA that was extracted from PBMCs. The chain uses TRBV3-1 and TRBJ1-3; 8 bases fit TRBD1. This clonotype was obtained from a female donor with Graves disease. This sample comprised peripheral blood mononuclear cells (PBMCs), obtained when the disease was refractory, from a patient treated with antithyroid drugs. This chain's CDR3 is CVSSQGTGSGNTIYF. The CDR3 nucleotides are TGTGTCAGCAGCCAAGGGACAGGCTCTGGAAACACCATATATTTT.